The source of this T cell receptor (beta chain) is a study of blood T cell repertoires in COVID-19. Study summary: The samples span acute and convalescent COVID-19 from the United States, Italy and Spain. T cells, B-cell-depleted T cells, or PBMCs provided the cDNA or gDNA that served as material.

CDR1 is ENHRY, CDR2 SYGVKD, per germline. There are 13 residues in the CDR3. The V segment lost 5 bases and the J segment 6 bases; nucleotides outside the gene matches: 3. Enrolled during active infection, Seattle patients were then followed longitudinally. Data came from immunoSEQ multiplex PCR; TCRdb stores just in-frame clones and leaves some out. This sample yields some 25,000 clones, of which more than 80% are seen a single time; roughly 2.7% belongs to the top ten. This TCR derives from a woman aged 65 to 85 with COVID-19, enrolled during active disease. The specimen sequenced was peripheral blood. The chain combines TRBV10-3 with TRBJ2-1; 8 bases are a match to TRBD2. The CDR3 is CAISTGTSNEQFF. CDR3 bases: TGTGCCATCAGTACCGGGACTAGCAATGAGCAGTTCTTC.